The source of this T cell receptor (beta chain) is a study of blood T cell repertoires in COVID-19. In the authors' methods: Amplification of reference gene primers was used by the study to estimate nucleated cell counts. Only in-frame clones appear in the TCRdb table, and some are missing; sequencing was by immunoSEQ multiplex PCR. Clonal size and the V and J genes are those of that table, whereas D and trimming came from the DNA. The data show some 120,000 clones, about 93% seen once. Germline V gene lookup returns CDR1 LGHNA and CDR2 YNFKEQ. This CDR3 is 14 amino acids long. V lost 4 bases and J lost 8, with 17 bases in between.

This rearrangement joins TRBV4-2 to TRBJ1-2, with D tentatively TRBD1 (6 bases). The receptor's source is a man aged 45-65 years with COVID-19, enrolled during active disease. The sequenced sample consisted of peripheral blood. In nucleotides, the CDR3 is TGTGCCAGCAGCCCCCTATTACAGGGAAACGGCTACACCTTC. This gives the protein CASSPLLQGNGYTF.